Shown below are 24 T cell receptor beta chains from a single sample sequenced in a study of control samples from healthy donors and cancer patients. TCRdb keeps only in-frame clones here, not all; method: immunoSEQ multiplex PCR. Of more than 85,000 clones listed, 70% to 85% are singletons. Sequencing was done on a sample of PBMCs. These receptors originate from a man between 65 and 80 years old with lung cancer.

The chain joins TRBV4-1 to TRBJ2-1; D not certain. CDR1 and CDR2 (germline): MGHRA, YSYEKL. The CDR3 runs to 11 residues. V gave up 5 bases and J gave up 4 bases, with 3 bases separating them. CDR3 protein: CASSYYNEQFF. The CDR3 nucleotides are TGCGCCAGCAGCTATTACAATGAGCAGTTCTTC.

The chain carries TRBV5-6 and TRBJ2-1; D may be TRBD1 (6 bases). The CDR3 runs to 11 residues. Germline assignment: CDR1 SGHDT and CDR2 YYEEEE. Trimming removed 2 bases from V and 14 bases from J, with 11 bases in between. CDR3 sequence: CASSFNAGEFF. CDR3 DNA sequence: TGTGCCAGCAGCTTTAATGCAGGGGAGTTCTTC.

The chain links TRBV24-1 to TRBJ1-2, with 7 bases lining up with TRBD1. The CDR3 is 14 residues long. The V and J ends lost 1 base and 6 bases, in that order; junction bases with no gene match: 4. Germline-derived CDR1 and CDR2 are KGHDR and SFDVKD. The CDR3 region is CATSDFRDSHGYTF. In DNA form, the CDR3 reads TGTGCCACCAGTGATTTTAGGGACAGCCATGGCTACACCTTC.

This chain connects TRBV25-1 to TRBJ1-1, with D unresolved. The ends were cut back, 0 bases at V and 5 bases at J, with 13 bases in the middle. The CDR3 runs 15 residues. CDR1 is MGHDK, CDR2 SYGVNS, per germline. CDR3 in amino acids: CASSEYWGGITEAFF. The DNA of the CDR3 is TGTGCCAGCAGTGAATATTGGGGAGGGATAACTGAAGCTTTCTTT.

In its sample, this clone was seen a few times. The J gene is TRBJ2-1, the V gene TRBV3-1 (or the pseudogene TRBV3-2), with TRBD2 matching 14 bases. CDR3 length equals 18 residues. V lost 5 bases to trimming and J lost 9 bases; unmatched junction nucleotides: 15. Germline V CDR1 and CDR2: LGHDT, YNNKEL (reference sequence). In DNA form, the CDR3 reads TGTGCCAGCAGCGCGAATCCCCCGGGACTAGCGGGGGTTTTTGAGCAGTTCTTC. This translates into CASSANPPGLAGVFEQFF.

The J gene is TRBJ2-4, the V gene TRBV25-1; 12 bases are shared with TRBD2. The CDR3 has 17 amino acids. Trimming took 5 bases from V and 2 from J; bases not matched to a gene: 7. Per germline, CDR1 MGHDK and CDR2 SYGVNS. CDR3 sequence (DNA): TGTGCCAGCAGTTCCTCTAGCGGGGGGGCGACCAAAAACATTCAGTACTTC. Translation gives CASSSSSGGATKNIQYF.

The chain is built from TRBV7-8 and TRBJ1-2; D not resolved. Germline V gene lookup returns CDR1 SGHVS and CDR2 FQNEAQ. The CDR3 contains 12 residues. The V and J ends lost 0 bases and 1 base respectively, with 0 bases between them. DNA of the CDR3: TGTGCCAGCAGCTTAGCTAACTATGGCTACACCTTC. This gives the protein CASSLANYGYTF.

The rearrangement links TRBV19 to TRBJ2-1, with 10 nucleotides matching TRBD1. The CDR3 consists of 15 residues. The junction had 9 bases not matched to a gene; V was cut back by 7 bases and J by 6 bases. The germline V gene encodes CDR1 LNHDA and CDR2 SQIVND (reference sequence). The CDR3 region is CASTIGQGVGNEQFF. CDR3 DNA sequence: TGTGCCAGTACCATTGGACAGGGGGTAGGCAATGAGCAGTTCTTC.

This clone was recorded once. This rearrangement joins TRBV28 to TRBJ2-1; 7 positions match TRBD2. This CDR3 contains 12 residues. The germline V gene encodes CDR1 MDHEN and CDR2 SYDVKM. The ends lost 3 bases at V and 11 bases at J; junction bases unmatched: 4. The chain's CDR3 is CASSLGGGKQFF. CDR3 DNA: TGTGCCAGCAGTTTGGGGGGGGGTAAGCAGTTCTTC. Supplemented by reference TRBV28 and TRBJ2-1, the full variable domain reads DVKVTQSSRYLVKRTGEKVFLECVQDMDHENMFWYRQDPGLGLRLIYFSYDVKMKEKGDIPEGYSVSREKKERFSLILESASTNQTSMYLCASSLGGGKQFFGPGTRLTVL.

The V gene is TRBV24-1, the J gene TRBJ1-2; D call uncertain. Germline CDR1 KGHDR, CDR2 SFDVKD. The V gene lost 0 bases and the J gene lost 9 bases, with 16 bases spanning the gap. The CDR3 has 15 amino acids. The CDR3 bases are TGTGCCACCAGTGATTTGGACAAGGAGGGTTTAAGCTACACCTTC. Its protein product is CATSDLDKEGLSYTF.

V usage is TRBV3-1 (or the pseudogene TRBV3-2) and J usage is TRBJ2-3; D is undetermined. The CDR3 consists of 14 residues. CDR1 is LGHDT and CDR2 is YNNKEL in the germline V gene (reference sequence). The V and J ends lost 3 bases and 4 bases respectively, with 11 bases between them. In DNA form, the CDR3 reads TGTGCCAGCAGCCAGGCCTATTCTCCAGATACGCAGTATTTT. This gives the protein CASSQAYSPDTQYF.

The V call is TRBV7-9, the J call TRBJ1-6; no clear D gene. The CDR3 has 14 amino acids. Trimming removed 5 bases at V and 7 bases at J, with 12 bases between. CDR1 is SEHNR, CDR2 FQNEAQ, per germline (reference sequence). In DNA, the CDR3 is TGTGCCAGCAGCGTAGTTGGAGGGAATTCACCCCTCCACTTT. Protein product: CASSVVGGNSPLHF. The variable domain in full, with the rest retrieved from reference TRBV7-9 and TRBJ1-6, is DTGVSQNPRHKITKRGQNVTFRCDPISEHNRLYWYRQTLGQGPEFLTYFQNEAQLEKSRLLSDRFSAERPKGSFSTLEIQRTEQGDSAMYLCASSVVGGNSPLHFGNGTRLTVT.

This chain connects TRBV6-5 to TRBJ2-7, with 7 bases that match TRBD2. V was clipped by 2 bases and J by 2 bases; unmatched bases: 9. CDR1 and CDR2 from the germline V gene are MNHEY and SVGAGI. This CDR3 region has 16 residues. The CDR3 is CASSYGTSGNPYEQYF. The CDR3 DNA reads TGTGCCAGCAGTTACGGTACAAGCGGGAACCCCTACGAGCAGTACTTC.

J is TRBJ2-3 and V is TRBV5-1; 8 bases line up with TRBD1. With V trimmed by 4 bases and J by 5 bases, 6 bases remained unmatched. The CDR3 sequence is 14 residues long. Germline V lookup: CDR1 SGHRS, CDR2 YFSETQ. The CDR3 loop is CASSLGQGGDTQYF. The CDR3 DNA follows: TGCGCCAGCAGCCTAGGACAGGGCGGAGATACGCAGTATTTT.

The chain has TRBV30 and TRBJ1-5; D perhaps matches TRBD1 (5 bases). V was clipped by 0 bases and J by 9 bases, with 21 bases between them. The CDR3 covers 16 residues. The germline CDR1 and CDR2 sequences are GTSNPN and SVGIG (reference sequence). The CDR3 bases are TGTGCCTGGAGTGTACGAGGGCCCGGGGCCAAATGGCCCCAGCATTTT. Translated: CAWSVRGPGAKWPQHF.

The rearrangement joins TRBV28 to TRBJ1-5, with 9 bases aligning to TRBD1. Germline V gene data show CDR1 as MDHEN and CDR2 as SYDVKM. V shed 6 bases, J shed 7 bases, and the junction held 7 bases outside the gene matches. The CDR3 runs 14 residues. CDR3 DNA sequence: TGTGCCAGCAGCCCACAGGGGGCTTACCAGCCCCAGCATTTT. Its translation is CASSPQGAYQPQHF.

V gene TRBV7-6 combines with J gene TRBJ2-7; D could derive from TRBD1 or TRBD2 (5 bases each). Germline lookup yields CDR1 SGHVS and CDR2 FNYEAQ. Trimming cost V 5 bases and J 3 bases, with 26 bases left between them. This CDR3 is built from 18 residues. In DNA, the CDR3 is TGTGCCAGCAGCCTAGGGGCGCTCAACCGGGACCTACTCTACGAGCAGTACTTC. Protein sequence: CASSLGALNRDLLYEQYF.

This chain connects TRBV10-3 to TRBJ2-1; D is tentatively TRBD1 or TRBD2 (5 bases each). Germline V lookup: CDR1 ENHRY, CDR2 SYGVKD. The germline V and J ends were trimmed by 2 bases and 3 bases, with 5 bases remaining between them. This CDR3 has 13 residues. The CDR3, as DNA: TGTGCCATCAGTGAGGGGGGCTACAATGAGCAGTTCTTC. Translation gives CAISEGGYNEQFF.

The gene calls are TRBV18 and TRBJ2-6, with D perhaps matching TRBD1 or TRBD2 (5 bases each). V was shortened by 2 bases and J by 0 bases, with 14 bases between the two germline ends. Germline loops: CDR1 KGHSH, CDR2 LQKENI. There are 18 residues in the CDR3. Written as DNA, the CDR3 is TGTGCCAGCTCACCAGAGGGGTTCGGCTTCTCTGGGGCCAACGTCCTGACTTTC. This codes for CASSPEGFGFSGANVLTF.

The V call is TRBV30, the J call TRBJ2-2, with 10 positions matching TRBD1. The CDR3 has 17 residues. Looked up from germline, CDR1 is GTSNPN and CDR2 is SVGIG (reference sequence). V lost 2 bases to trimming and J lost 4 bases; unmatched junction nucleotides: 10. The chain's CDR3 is CAWSPPWDRGITGELFF. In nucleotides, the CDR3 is TGTGCCTGGAGTCCCCCCTGGGACAGGGGTATCACCGGGGAGCTGTTTTTT. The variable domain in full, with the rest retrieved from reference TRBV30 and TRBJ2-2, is SQTIHQWPATLVQPVGSPLSLECTVEGTSNPNLYWYRQAAGRGLQLLFYSVGIGQISSEVPQNLSASRPQDRQFILSSKKLLLSDSGFYLCAWSPPWDRGITGELFFGEGSRLTVL.

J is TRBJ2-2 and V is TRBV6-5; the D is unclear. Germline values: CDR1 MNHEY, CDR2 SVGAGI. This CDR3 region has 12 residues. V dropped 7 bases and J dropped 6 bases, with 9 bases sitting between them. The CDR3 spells CASTRSAGELFF. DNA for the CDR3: TGTGCCAGCACCCGGTCGGCCGGGGAGCTGTTTTTT.

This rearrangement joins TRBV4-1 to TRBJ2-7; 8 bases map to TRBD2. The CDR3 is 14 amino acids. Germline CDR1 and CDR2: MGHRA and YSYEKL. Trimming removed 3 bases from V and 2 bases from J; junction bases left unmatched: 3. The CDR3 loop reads CASSQNGGAYEQYF. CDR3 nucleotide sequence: TGCGCCAGCAGCCAGAACGGGGGGGCCTACGAGCAGTACTTC.

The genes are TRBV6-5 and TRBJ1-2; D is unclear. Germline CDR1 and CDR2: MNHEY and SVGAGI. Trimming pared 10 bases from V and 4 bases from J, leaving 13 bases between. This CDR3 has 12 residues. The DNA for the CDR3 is TGTGCCACCTACGTGGATGGCTATGGCTACACCTTC. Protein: CATYVDGYGYTF.

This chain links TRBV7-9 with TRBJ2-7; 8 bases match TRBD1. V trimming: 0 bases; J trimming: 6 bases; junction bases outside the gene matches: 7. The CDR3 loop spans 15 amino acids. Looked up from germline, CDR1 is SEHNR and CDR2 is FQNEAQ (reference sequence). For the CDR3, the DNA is TGTGCCAGCAGCTTAGCGGACAGGGTACTACGCGAGCAGTACTTC. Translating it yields CASSLADRVLREQYF.